This TCR beta chain was identified during a study of T cell responses to AZD1222 COVID-19 vaccine. Across the whole study: The analysis combined second doses at about 4 or about 12 weeks.

Study findings and constraints: The study identified only a handful of AZD1222 recipients as seropositive at baseline. Without day 14 samples, only post-peak T cell repertoires were studied.

Method: immunoSEQ multiplex PCR; TCRdb's copy keeps in-frame clones and lacks some. The sample contains around 250,000 clones, 85% to 95% of which appear only once. This CDR3 has 13 residues. CDR1 SGHTA and CDR2 FQGTGA come from the germline V gene. With 5 bases clipped from V and 4 bases from J, the junction kept 3 bases outside the gene matches. Comments on this clone: Its antigen is unknown.

The starting material was peripheral blood, obtained on day 0 of AZD1222 vaccination. The chain employs TRBV7-3 and TRBJ2-3; the match to TRBD2 covers 7 bases. The receptor was isolated from an adult in good health. Here the CDR3 reads CASSPRGADTQYF. CDR3 bases: TGTGCCAGCAGCCCACGGGGGGCAGATACGCAGTATTTT.